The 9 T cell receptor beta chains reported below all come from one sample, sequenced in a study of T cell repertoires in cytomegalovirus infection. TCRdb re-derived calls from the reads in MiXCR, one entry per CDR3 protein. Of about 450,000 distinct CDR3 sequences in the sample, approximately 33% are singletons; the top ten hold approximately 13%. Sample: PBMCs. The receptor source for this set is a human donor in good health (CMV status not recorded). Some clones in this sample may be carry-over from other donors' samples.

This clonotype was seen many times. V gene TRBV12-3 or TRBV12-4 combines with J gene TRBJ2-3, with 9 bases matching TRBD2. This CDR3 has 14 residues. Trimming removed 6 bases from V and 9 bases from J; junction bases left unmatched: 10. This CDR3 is CASRPGAGGLTQYF. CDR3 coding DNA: TGTGCCAGCAGACCGGGAGCGGGGGGACTCACGCAGTATTTT.

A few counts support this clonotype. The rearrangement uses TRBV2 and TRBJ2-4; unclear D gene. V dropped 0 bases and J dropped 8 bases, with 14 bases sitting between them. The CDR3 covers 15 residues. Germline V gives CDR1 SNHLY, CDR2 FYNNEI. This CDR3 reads CASSEAKNPRYIQYF. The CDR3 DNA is TGTGCCAGCAGTGAAGCTAAGAACCCCAGGTACATTCAGTACTTC.

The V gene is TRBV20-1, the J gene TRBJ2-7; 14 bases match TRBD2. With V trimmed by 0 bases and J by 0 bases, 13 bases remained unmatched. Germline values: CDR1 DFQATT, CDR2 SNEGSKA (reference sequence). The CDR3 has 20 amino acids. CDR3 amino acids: CSARDPEGLAGAKFSYEQYF. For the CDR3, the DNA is TGCAGTGCTAGAGATCCAGAGGGACTAGCGGGAGCGAAATTCTCCTACGAGCAGTACTTC.

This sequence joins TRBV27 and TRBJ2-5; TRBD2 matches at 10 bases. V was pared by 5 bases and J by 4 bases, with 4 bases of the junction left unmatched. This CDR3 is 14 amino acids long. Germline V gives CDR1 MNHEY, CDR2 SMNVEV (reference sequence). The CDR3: CASSPWTSGETQYF. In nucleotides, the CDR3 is TGTGCCAGCAGTCCCTGGACTAGCGGAGAGACCCAGTACTTC.

CDR3 amino acids: CASSPGTLRFTDTQYF. The CDR3 DNA reads TGCGCCAGCAGCCCGGGGACACTCAGATTCACAGATACGCAGTATTTT. V gene TRBV5-1 combines with J gene TRBJ2-3, with D perhaps matching TRBD1 (6 bases). The CDR3 runs 16 residues. Germline V gives CDR1 SGHRS, CDR2 YFSETQ. V was shortened by 4 bases and J by 2 bases, with 17 bases between the two germline ends.

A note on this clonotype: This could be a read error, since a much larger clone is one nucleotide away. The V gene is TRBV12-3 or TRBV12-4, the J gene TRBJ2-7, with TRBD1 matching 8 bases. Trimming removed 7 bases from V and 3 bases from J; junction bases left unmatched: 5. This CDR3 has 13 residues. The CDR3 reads CASTRGQGYEQYV. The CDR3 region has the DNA TGTGCCAGCACCCGCGGACAGGGCTACGAGCAGTACGTC.

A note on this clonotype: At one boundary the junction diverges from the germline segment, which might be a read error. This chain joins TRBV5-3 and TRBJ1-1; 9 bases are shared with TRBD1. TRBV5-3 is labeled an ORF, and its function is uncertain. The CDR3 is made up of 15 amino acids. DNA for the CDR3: TGTGCCAGCAGCTCTGACAGGGGGTTAAGGACTGAAGCTTTCTTT. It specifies CASSSDRGLRTEAFF.

DNA for the CDR3: TGTGCCAGCAGTACCGGGACAGGGTACTACGAGCAGTACTTC. Protein sequence: CASSTGTGYYEQYF. V and J are TRBV12-3 or TRBV12-4 and TRBJ2-7, with TRBD1 identical over 9 bases. Trimming cost V 5 bases and J 3 bases; bases outside gene matches: 5. The CDR3 is 14 amino acids.

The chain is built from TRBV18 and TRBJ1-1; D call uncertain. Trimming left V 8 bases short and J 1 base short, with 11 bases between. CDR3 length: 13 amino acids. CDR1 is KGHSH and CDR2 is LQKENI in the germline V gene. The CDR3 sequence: CASHFGRNTEAFF. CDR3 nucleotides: TGTGCCAGCCATTTTGGGAGGAACACTGAAGCTTTCTTT.